This T cell receptor (beta chain) was identified in a study of beta chain features in type 1 diabetes. Study details: All samples together contributed approximately 100 million sorted cells for examination.

The investigators reverse transcribed all of the isolated RNA, so they sequenced expressed TCRB transcripts. Data came from immunoSEQ multiplex PCR; TCRdb stores just in-frame clones and leaves some out. The sample has some 640,000 clones; about 14% are singletons. Germline V gene lookup returns CDR1 MDHEN and CDR2 SYDVKM. CDR3 length: 16 amino acids. The V and J ends lost 5 bases and 4 bases, in that order; junction bases with no gene match: 11. General study results and limits: Type 1 diabetes patients had moderately but significantly shorter TCRB CDR3s in all four CD4+ subsets.

A word on this clone: The antigen is not known.

This clonotype was sampled from a man aged 18 to 29 with type 1 diabetes. Specimen: naive CD4+ T cells from blood. The gene calls are TRBV28 and TRBJ1-2, with TRBD1 identical over 9 bases. CDR3 bases: TGTGCCAGCAGTCGTAGTACGGACAGGGGAGGCTATGGCTACACCTTC. It is translated as CASSRSTDRGGYGYTF.